One sample yielded the 31 T cell receptor beta chains listed below, sequenced in a study of T cell repertoires in cytomegalovirus infection (dated by TCRdb to between 2019 and 2020). Sequencing took place on an Illumina HiSeq 1500. Using fastp trimming at Q25 and MiXCR clonotype assembly, TCRdb reanalyzed the public sequencing data and kept in-frame beta chains. Under each unique CDR3 protein, matching rows form one entry showing the most common genes and DNA. This sample lists around 100,000 distinct CDR3 sequences; 20% to 30% were detected once. Roughly two fifths of the sample comes from the top ten. Sequencing was done on a sample of CD8+ T cells from PBMCs. The receptors originated from a human donor in good health (CMV status not recorded). Some clones in this sample may be carry-over from other donors' samples.

The table lists this clonotype with many counts. J is TRBJ2-1 and V is TRBV7-2, with D perhaps given as TRBD1 or TRBD2 (5 bases each). The germline CDR1 and CDR2 sequences are SGHTA and FQGNSA. The CDR3 contains 14 residues. V lost 5 bases and J lost 3, with 11 bases in between. The CDR3 sequence is CASSPWDGYNEQFF. CDR3 DNA sequence: TGTGCCAGCAGCCCCTGGGACGGCTACAATGAGCAGTTCTTC.

The chain couples TRBV25-1 to TRBJ1-1; D perhaps matches TRBD1 (6 bases). Germline CDR1 is MGHDK and CDR2 is SYGVNS. Trimming pared 1 base from V and 3 bases from J, leaving 9 bases between. This CDR3 has 14 residues. The CDR3 nucleotides read TGTGCCAGCAGTGAATGGGGGGCCGACACTGAAGCTTTCTTT. It encodes CASSEWGADTEAFF.

The chain combines TRBV4-3 with TRBJ1-2; a weak D match, TRBD1 (5 bases). The CDR3 is made up of 16 amino acids. The germline gives CDR1 LGHNA, CDR2 YSLEER. V was pared by 0 bases and J by 3 bases, with 14 bases between. CDR3 sequence reads: CASSQDRAFLHYGYTF. The CDR3 nucleotides are TGCGCCAGCAGCCAAGACAGGGCTTTTCTTCACTATGGCTACACCTTC.

This clonotype showed up just a few times. This chain connects TRBV4-1 to TRBJ2-5; possibly TRBD2 for D (6 bases). There are 15 residues in the CDR3. Germline lookup yields CDR1 MGHRA and CDR2 YSYEKL. The ends were cut back, 0 bases at V and 5 bases at J, with 13 bases in the middle. The CDR3 reads CASSQDGGARETQYF. Here the CDR3 DNA reads TGCGCCAGCAGCCAAGATGGCGGGGCGAGGGAGACCCAGTACTTC.

This chain joins TRBV6-2 or TRBV6-3 and TRBJ1-1, with 8 bases lining up with TRBD1. The germline V gene has CDR1 MNHEY and CDR2 SVGEGT. This CDR3 spans 14 amino acids. V lost 5 bases and J lost 1; bases outside the gene matches: 3. CDR3 amino acids: CASSQDRENTEAFF. Written as DNA, the CDR3 is TGTGCCAGCAGTCAGGACAGGGAGAACACTGAAGCTTTCTTT.

The chain is built from TRBV4-3 and TRBJ2-7; 10 bases align to TRBD2. The CDR3 consists of 15 residues. Looked up from germline, CDR1 is LGHNA and CDR2 is YSLEER. With 3 bases clipped from V and 4 bases from J, the junction kept 6 bases outside the gene matches. CDR3 loop: CASSQMASGSYEQYF. The DNA of the CDR3 is TGCGCCAGCAGCCAGATGGCTAGCGGGAGTTACGAGCAGTACTTC.

This clonotype was seen at least ten times. This sequence joins TRBV4-3 and TRBJ2-1, with 11 nucleotides matching TRBD2. CDR3 size: 16 residues. V dropped 4 bases and J dropped 4; count of bases not matched to a gene: 6. Germline lookup yields CDR1 LGHNA and CDR2 YSLEER. The CDR3 sequence is CASSRDSGREYNEQFF. DNA for the CDR3: TGCGCCAGCAGCCGAGATAGCGGGAGGGAATACAATGAGCAGTTCTTC.

The CDR3 nucleotides read TGCAGTGCTAGAGCTCCGGACTTTGGTCAGCCCCAGCATTTT. As protein: CSARAPDFGQPQHF. The rearrangement joins TRBV20-1 to TRBJ1-5; D not resolved. V lost 1 base and J lost 6, with 13 bases in between. CDR1 and CDR2 (germline): DFQATT, SNEGSKA (reference sequence). The CDR3 spans 14 residues.

The chain employs TRBV27 and TRBJ2-7; D is unresolved. Trimming shortened V by 6 bases and J by 2 bases, and 17 bases separated the two germline ends. Germline V gene data show CDR1 as MNHEY and CDR2 as SMNVEV (reference sequence). The CDR3 consists of 15 residues. CDR3 nucleotides: TGTGCCAGCAGACGCACAGATACCCCCACCTACGAGCAGTACTTC. Translation: CASRRTDTPTYEQYF.

This clonotype showed up many times. V usage is TRBV6-2 or TRBV6-3 and J usage is TRBJ1-1, with 12 bases that match TRBD1. The junction had 8 bases not matched to a gene; V was cut back by 2 bases and J by 1 base. This CDR3 region has 18 residues. Per germline, CDR1 MNHEY and CDR2 SVGEGT. The chain's CDR3 is CASSYTPGQGAENTEAFF. DNA of the CDR3: TGTGCCAGCAGTTACACTCCGGGACAGGGGGCCGAGAACACTGAAGCTTTCTTT.

This clonotype was seen many times. The genes are TRBV20-1 and TRBJ1-6, with a possible D match to TRBD1 (5 bases). Germline V lookup: CDR1 DFQATT, CDR2 SNEGSKA (reference sequence). The CDR3 totals 16 residues. V was clipped by 3 bases and J by 0 bases, with 12 bases between them. The CDR3 protein is CSARHSGTSYNSPLHF. The CDR3 nucleotides are TGCAGTGCTAGGCACTCCGGGACCTCCTATAATTCACCCCTCCACTTT.

This clonotype was detected ten times or more. The CDR3, as DNA: TGTGCCAGCAGCTTAAGGAGCGGGGGGGGATCCGGGGAGCTGTTTTTT. Translated, it gives CASSLRSGGGSGELFF. The V gene is TRBV7-8, the J gene TRBJ2-2; 10 positions agree with TRBD2. CDR1 is SGHVS and CDR2 is FQNEAQ in the germline V gene. The CDR3 covers 16 residues. V shed 2 bases, J shed 6 bases, and the junction held 6 bases outside the gene matches.

Ten or more counts support this clonotype. V and J are TRBV29-1 and TRBJ1-2; D is ambiguous. The CDR3 has 14 residues. V lost 7 bases, J lost 4 bases, and 19 bases lay in between. CDR1 and CDR2 from the germline V gene are SQVTM and ANQGSEA. CDR3: CSAPPSGSGYGYTF. In DNA, the CDR3 is TGCAGCGCCCCCCCCTCGGGATCGGGCTATGGCTACACCTTC.

This clonotype occurred many times. One end of the junction varies from germline; a read error may be responsible. This sequence joins TRBV7-8 and TRBJ2-7; D gene ambiguous. The CDR3 runs 13 residues. Germline assignment: CDR1 SGHVS and CDR2 FQNEAQ. The CDR3 DNA sequence: TGTGCCAGCAGCTCGAGTGTCTCCGACGAGCAGTACTTC. Residues: CASSSSVSDEQYF. Variable domain in full (rest from reference TRBV7-8 and TRBJ2-7): GAGVSQSPRYKVAKRGQDVALRCDPISGHVSLFWYQQALGQGPEFLTYFQNEAQLDKSGLPSDRFFAERPEGSVSTLKIQRTQQEDSAVYLCASSSSVSDEQYFGPGTRLTVT.

V usage is TRBV20-1 and J usage is TRBJ2-7; TRBD2 aligns across 12 bases. Germline V CDR1 and CDR2: DFQATT, SNEGSKA (reference sequence). The junction had 7 bases not matched to a gene; V was cut back by 2 bases and J by 5 bases. The CDR3 is 15 residues long. CDR3 in amino acids: CSARISSGGDHEQYF. CDR3 DNA: TGCAGTGCTAGAATTTCTAGCGGGGGGGACCACGAGCAGTACTTC.

This clonotype has more than one count but fewer than ten. V is TRBV6-6 and J is TRBJ2-1; D is unresolved. V was clipped by 4 bases and J by 4 bases, with 14 bases between them. The CDR3 is made up of 15 amino acids. Germline V lookup: CDR1 MNHNY, CDR2 SVGAGI (reference sequence). The CDR3 region has the DNA TGTGCCAGCAGTTCCCCCATCTTGACGTACAATGAGCAGTTCTTC. Translating it yields CASSSPILTYNEQFF.

This clonotype was counted ten times or more. The V gene is TRBV7-8, the J gene TRBJ1-1, with unresolved D. The V gene lost 5 bases and the J gene lost 6 bases, with 13 bases spanning the gap. Germline V gives CDR1 SGHVS, CDR2 FQNEAQ. This CDR3 is built from 13 residues. CDR3 sequence (DNA): TGTGCCAGCAGCCAGGACCCCATGGCTGAAGCTTTCTTT. The encoded protein is CASSQDPMAEAFF.

This clonotype occurred many times. CDR3 region: CASSSPGQGLEQYF. The CDR3 coding sequence is TGTGCCAGCAGTTCACCGGGACAGGGGCTCGAGCAGTACTTC. The rearrangement joins TRBV6-1 to TRBJ2-7, with TRBD1 matching 10 bases. J lost 6 bases, V lost 5 bases, and 7 bases had no gene match. This CDR3 is built from 14 residues. The germline V gene encodes CDR1 MNHNS and CDR2 SASEGT.

The sample holds many counts of this clonotype. J is TRBJ1-5 and V is TRBV28; 7 positions agree with TRBD1. The J segment lost 3 bases and the V segment lost 4 bases, leaving 9 bases of the junction unmatched. The CDR3 consists of 16 residues. Germline V gene lookup returns CDR1 MDHEN and CDR2 SYDVKM. The CDR3: CASSSILGQLNQPQHF. For the CDR3, the DNA is TGTGCCAGCAGTTCTATCCTGGGACAGCTCAATCAGCCCCAGCATTTT.

This chain joins TRBV29-1 and TRBJ2-7; 10 nucleotides match TRBD1. The CDR3 is 13 amino acids. The trim removed 6 bases at V and 6 bases at J, leaving 8 bases unmatched. CDR1 is SQVTM, CDR2 ANQGSEA, per germline. CDR3 bases: TGCAGCGTAGGGACAGGGGATTTACGCGAGCAGTACTTC. Translation: CSVGTGDLREQYF.

This chain links TRBV7-2 with TRBJ1-3; 7 nucleotides agree with TRBD1. Germline V lookup: CDR1 SGHTA, CDR2 FQGNSA. This CDR3 is built from 18 residues. With 1 base clipped from V and 0 bases from J, the junction kept 9 bases outside the gene matches. The CDR3 here is CASSLVPGQINSGNTIYF. The CDR3 DNA is TGTGCCAGCAGCTTAGTGCCGGGACAGATAAACTCTGGAAACACCATATATTTT.

This sequence joins TRBV7-4 and TRBJ2-7, with D perhaps given as TRBD1 or TRBD2 (6 bases each). The germline gives CDR1 SGHVT, CDR2 SQSDAQ. The length of the CDR3 is 14 residues. Between the trimmed V and J ends, which lost 3 bases and 4 bases, there was a span of 13 bases. CDR3 in DNA: TGTGCCAGCAGCTTTTTCGGGGGCCCATACGAGCAGTACTTC. Translation: CASSFFGGPYEQYF.

There are a few counts of this clonotype. The V and J genes are TRBV20-1 and TRBJ1-5, with a tentative D call TRBD1 (6 bases). The CDR3 contains 16 residues. CDR1 and CDR2 (germline): DFQATT, SNEGSKA (reference sequence). V was pared by 2 bases and J by 0 bases, with 14 bases between. The CDR3 sequence is CSARSPTGTSNQPQHF. Here the CDR3 DNA reads TGCAGTGCTAGATCCCCGACAGGAACTAGCAATCAGCCCCAGCATTTT.

This clonotype was recorded a few times. V is TRBV6-1 and J is TRBJ2-1, with no clear D. Per the germline V gene, CDR1 is MNHNS and CDR2 is SASEGT. This CDR3 is built from 14 residues. Trimming left V 8 bases short and J 6 bases short, with 17 bases between. CDR3 protein: CASQDNNKVNEQFF. CDR3 sequence (DNA): TGTGCCAGCCAAGACAATAACAAAGTCAATGAGCAGTTCTTC.

This clonotype was counted between two and nine times. The chain is built from TRBV20-1 and TRBJ2-7, with unresolved D. Trimming shortened V by 3 bases and J by 4 bases, and 13 bases separated the two germline ends. Germline values: CDR1 DFQATT, CDR2 SNEGSKA (reference sequence). The CDR3 has 13 residues. This chain's CDR3 is CSASGSSKYEQYF. The DNA for the CDR3 is TGCAGTGCTAGTGGGTCTAGTAAGTACGAGCAGTACTTC.

At least ten counts were recorded for this clonotype. The chain joins TRBV28 to TRBJ2-3; TRBD2 matches 9 bases. The CDR3 extends over 15 amino acids. The V and J ends lost 6 bases and 3 bases, in that order; junction bases with no gene match: 7. Germline assignment: CDR1 MDHEN and CDR2 SYDVKM. CDR3 bases: TGTGCCAGCAGGAGGGTAGCGGGGGAGACAGATACGCAGTATTTT. It encodes CASRRVAGETDTQYF.

This clonotype was picked up many times. The rearrangement joins TRBV7-9 to TRBJ2-6; the D is unclear. V was pared by 3 bases and J by 1 base, with 13 bases between. CDR1 and CDR2 (germline): SEHNR, FQNEAQ (reference sequence). The CDR3 loop spans 17 amino acids. CDR3 sequence (DNA): TGTGCCAGCAGCTTTCAGCCCCGGTCATCTGGGGCCAACGTCCTGACTTTC. This encodes CASSFQPRSSGANVLTF.

The chain joins TRBV7-6 to TRBJ1-1, with D tentatively TRBD1 (5 bases). The V gene lost 5 bases and the J gene lost 1 base, with 14 bases spanning the gap. The CDR3 is made up of 15 amino acids. The V gene's germline CDR1 is SGHVS and CDR2 FNYEAQ. The CDR3 protein is CASSPAQGQNTEAFF. CDR3 DNA sequence: TGTGCCAGCAGCCCAGCCCAGGGTCAGAACACTGAAGCTTTCTTT.

V is TRBV11-2 and J is TRBJ2-7; 8 positions agree with TRBD1. V lost 6 bases to trimming and J lost 5 bases; unmatched junction nucleotides: 6. The germline V gene has CDR1 SGHAT and CDR2 FQNNGV. The CDR3 covers 13 residues. Written as DNA, the CDR3 is TGTGCCAGCAGTTCCGGGACAGGTAACGAGCAGTACTTC. Its protein is CASSSGTGNEQYF.

As concerns this clonotype: A clone one base away is much larger, so this may be a read error. The chain carries TRBV7-2 and TRBJ2-1; D is uncertain. This CDR3 has 12 residues. The V end lost 3 bases, the J end lost 13 bases, and 13 bases lay between the germline ends. Germline V gives CDR1 SGHTA, CDR2 FQGNSA. CDR3 DNA sequence: TGTGCCAGCAGCTTTGTCGACTTCAGTCAGTTCTTC. This codes for CASSFVDFSQFF.

This clonotype was recorded many times. The chain joins TRBV7-9 to TRBJ2-1; D may correspond to TRBD1 or TRBD2 (6 bases each). Germline CDR1 and CDR2: SEHNR and FQNEAQ (reference sequence). V was pared by 5 bases and J by 6 bases, with 17 bases between. The CDR3 length is 15 residues. The CDR3, as DNA: TGTGCCAGCAGCCCTAGAGGGGGAGGAGCCAATGAGCAGTTCTTC. Its protein is CASSPRGGGANEQFF.